A selection of T cell receptor beta chains follows, all from one sample in a study of identical twins. One entry per CDR3 protein, called by TCRdb with MiXCR from the 5' RACE reads. The table includes fewer than 900,000 distinct CDR3 sequences, 18% detected once. The same data also contributed to another study, on T cells expressing NK-cell markers.

Sample: PBMCs. The receptors shown here come from a woman between 18 and 29 years old in good health. The CDR3 runs from the conserved cysteine through the conserved F or W. Each record gives: CDR3 DNA, CDR3 protein, clone size, CDR3 length, D gene, V gene, J gene. D genes are given only for firm matches. Clone size appears in some rows only: once, few, many, or a class for an expanded clone.

CDR3 DNA: TGCGCCAGCAGCTTTGGCAGGGGTGACTATGGCTACACCTTC
CDR3 protein: CASSFGRGDYGYTF
clone size: many
CDR3 length: 14
D gene: NA
V gene: TRBV5-1
J gene: TRBJ1-2

CDR3 DNA: TGTGCCAGCATTCCTTGGACTAGCGGGGGCCAAGATACGCAGTATTTT
CDR3 protein: CASIPWTSGGQDTQYF
clone size: few
CDR3 length: 16
D gene: TRBD2
V gene: TRBV12-3/TRBV12-4
J gene: TRBJ2-3

CDR3 DNA: TGCAGTGCCTCCAGCTCCACAGATACGCAGTATTTT
CDR3 protein: CSASSSTDTQYF
clone size: NA
CDR3 length: 12
D gene: NA
V gene: TRBV20-1
J gene: TRBJ2-3

CDR3 DNA: TGCAGCGTTTACAGGGGGCAGAGTGGGGCCAACGTCCTGACTTTC
CDR3 protein: CSVYRGQSGANVLTF
clone size: NA
CDR3 length: 15
D gene: TRBD1
V gene: TRBV29-1
J gene: TRBJ2-6

CDR3 DNA: TGTGCCAGCAGCCCCCGACAGGCCTACGAGCAGTACTTC
CDR3 protein: CASSPRQAYEQYF
clone size: NA
CDR3 length: 13
D gene: NA
V gene: TRBV9
J gene: TRBJ2-7

CDR3 DNA: TGCGCCAGCAGCTTAACTGCCAACAGGGAGGCTTTCAACAATGAGCAGTTCTTC
CDR3 protein: CASSLTANREAFNNEQFF
clone size: NA
CDR3 length: 18
D gene: NA
V gene: TRBV5-1
J gene: TRBJ2-1

CDR3 DNA: TGCGCCAGCAGCGTGGACAGATCGAACACCGGGGAGCTGTTTTTT
CDR3 protein: CASSVDRSNTGELFF
clone size: NA
CDR3 length: 15
D gene: NA
V gene: TRBV5-1
J gene: TRBJ2-2

CDR3 DNA: TGTGCCAGCAGCGTAGAGGGGCTAGCGGGATTCTACGAGCAGTACTTC
CDR3 protein: CASSVEGLAGFYEQYF
clone size: few
CDR3 length: 16
D gene: TRBD2
V gene: TRBV9
J gene: TRBJ2-7

CDR3 DNA: TGCGCCAGCAGCTTGACAGCGATGGACTACACCTTC
CDR3 protein: CASSLTAMDYTF
clone size: few
CDR3 length: 12
D gene: NA
V gene: TRBV5-1
J gene: TRBJ1-2

CDR3 DNA: TGTGCCAGCAGTTTATCAGGGACAGGGAGCTCCTACGAGCAGTACTTC
CDR3 protein: CASSLSGTGSSYEQYF
clone size: few
CDR3 length: 16
D gene: TRBD1
V gene: TRBV12-3/TRBV12-4
J gene: TRBJ2-7

CDR3 DNA: TGTGCCAGCAGCCAAAATGGAGGGGGAACCTACGAGCAGTACTTC
CDR3 protein: CASSQNGGGTYEQYF
clone size: NA
CDR3 length: 15
D gene: NA
V gene: TRBV3-1
J gene: TRBJ2-7

CDR3 DNA: TGCAGTGCTTTCACTAGCGGCTCCTACGAGCAGTACTTC
CDR3 protein: CSAFTSGSYEQYF
clone size: NA
CDR3 length: 13
D gene: TRBD2
V gene: TRBV20-1
J gene: TRBJ2-7

CDR3 DNA: TGCGCCAGCAGCTTGGCCTCAGGGGGCGGAAACACTGAAGCTTTCTTT
CDR3 protein: CASSLASGGGNTEAFF
clone size: few
CDR3 length: 16
D gene: TRBD1
V gene: TRBV5-1
J gene: TRBJ1-1

CDR3 DNA: TGCGCCAGCAGCCAAGATACAGGGGCGATCTATGGCTACACCTTC
CDR3 protein: CASSQDTGAIYGYTF
clone size: NA
CDR3 length: 15
D gene: TRBD1
V gene: TRBV4-3
J gene: TRBJ1-2

CDR3 DNA: TGTGCCAGCAGAACTGGACAGGGGCCGAACACTGAAGCTTTCTTT
CDR3 protein: CASRTGQGPNTEAFF
clone size: NA
CDR3 length: 15
D gene: TRBD1
V gene: TRBV6-2/TRBV6-3
J gene: TRBJ1-1

CDR3 DNA: TGTGCCATCAGTGAGCCGGCAGGCAACACCTACGAGCAGTACTTC
CDR3 protein: CAISEPAGNTYEQYF
clone size: NA
CDR3 length: 15
D gene: NA
V gene: TRBV10-3
J gene: TRBJ2-7

CDR3 DNA: TGTGCCAGCAGTGGCAGCGGGGGCACTGAAGCTTTCTTT
CDR3 protein: CASSGSGGTEAFF
clone size: few
CDR3 length: 13
D gene: NA
V gene: TRBV6-4
J gene: TRBJ1-1

CDR3 DNA: TGTGCCACCAGCAGGGACTACGGGGCTGAGCAGTTCTTC
CDR3 protein: CATSRDYGAEQFF
clone size: few
CDR3 length: 13
D gene: NA
V gene: TRBV15
J gene: TRBJ2-1

CDR3 DNA: TGCAGTGCTTGTCCCCCCTCCTACAATGAGCAGTTCTTC
CDR3 protein: CSACPPSYNEQFF
clone size: NA
CDR3 length: 13
D gene: NA
V gene: TRBV20-1
J gene: TRBJ2-1

CDR3 DNA: TGTGCCAGCAGCCGCCGAGAGATGGGGGAGCTGTTTTTT
CDR3 protein: CASSRREMGELFF
clone size: NA
CDR3 length: 13
D gene: NA
V gene: TRBV6-2/TRBV6-3
J gene: TRBJ2-2

CDR3 DNA: TGTGCCAGCAGCCATCCCGGACGGGCGGGGGGCCACACAGATACGCAGTATTTT
CDR3 protein: CASSHPGRAGGHTDTQYF
clone size: NA
CDR3 length: 18
D gene: TRBD2
V gene: TRBV7-6
J gene: TRBJ2-3

CDR3 DNA: TGTGCCACTTACAGGGGAGTTCAGCCCCAGCATTTT
CDR3 protein: CATYRGVQPQHF
clone size: few
CDR3 length: 12
D gene: TRBD1
V gene: TRBV24-1
J gene: TRBJ1-5

CDR3 DNA: TGTGCCAGCAGCTTAGTTGGTAGCGGGGGGGTTCTGGACAATGAGCAGTTCTTC
CDR3 protein: CASSLVGSGGVLDNEQFF
clone size: NA
CDR3 length: 18
D gene: TRBD2
V gene: TRBV11-2
J gene: TRBJ2-1

CDR3 DNA: TGTGCCAGCAAGAGGACAGGCCTCATTGGCTACACCTTC
CDR3 protein: CASKRTGLIGYTF
clone size: NA
CDR3 length: 13
D gene: TRBD1
V gene: TRBV12-3/TRBV12-4
J gene: TRBJ1-2

CDR3 DNA: TGTGCCAGCAGCTTAGGAGAGCGTGGCCAGTACTTC
CDR3 protein: CASSLGERGQYF
clone size: NA
CDR3 length: 12
D gene: NA
V gene: TRBV7-2
J gene: TRBJ2-5

CDR3 DNA: TGTGCCAGCTGGGGGGGCGGGAGGATGAATGAGCAGTTCTTC
CDR3 protein: CASWGGGRMNEQFF
clone size: NA
CDR3 length: 14
D gene: TRBD2
V gene: TRBV12-3/TRBV12-4
J gene: TRBJ2-1

CDR3 DNA: TGTGCCAGCTCACGAACCGGGACAGGGGGTAGCTCCTACGAGCAGTACTTC
CDR3 protein: CASSRTGTGGSSYEQYF
clone size: NA
CDR3 length: 17
D gene: TRBD1
V gene: TRBV18
J gene: TRBJ2-7

CDR3 DNA: TGTGCCAGCAGTTACGAAGGGGATGAGCAGTTCTTC
CDR3 protein: CASSYEGDEQFF
clone size: NA
CDR3 length: 12
D gene: NA
V gene: TRBV6-5
J gene: TRBJ2-1

CDR3 DNA: TGTGCCAGCAGTCCCCGCAGGAACCCTTCCTACGAGCAGTACTTC
CDR3 protein: CASSPRRNPSYEQYF
clone size: few
CDR3 length: 15
D gene: NA
V gene: TRBV12-3/TRBV12-4
J gene: TRBJ2-7

CDR3 DNA: TGTGCCAGCGGGGGGACTGAAGCTTTCTTT
CDR3 protein: CASGGTEAFF
clone size: NA
CDR3 length: 10
D gene: NA
V gene: TRBV7-9
J gene: TRBJ1-1

CDR3 DNA: TGTGCCAGCAGTCTCCGGGACAGCAACCAAGAGACCCAGTACTTC
CDR3 protein: CASSLRDSNQETQYF
clone size: many
CDR3 length: 15
D gene: TRBD1
V gene: TRBV12-3/TRBV12-4
J gene: TRBJ2-5

CDR3 DNA: TGTGCCATCAGTGAGTGGGAGGAGAACAATGAGCAGTTCTTC
CDR3 protein: CAISEWEENNEQFF
clone size: few
CDR3 length: 14
D gene: NA
V gene: TRBV10-3
J gene: TRBJ2-1

CDR3 DNA: TGTGCCAGCAGGCAGGGGGATATGAACACTGAAGCTTTCTTT
CDR3 protein: CASRQGDMNTEAFF
clone size: few
CDR3 length: 14
D gene: TRBD1
V gene: TRBV12-3/TRBV12-4
J gene: TRBJ1-1

CDR3 DNA: TGTGCCAGCAGCTGGGCGGGGGGAGTTGCAGATACGCAGTATTTT
CDR3 protein: CASSWAGGVADTQYF
clone size: NA
CDR3 length: 15
D gene: TRBD2
V gene: TRBV6-1
J gene: TRBJ2-3

CDR3 DNA: TGTGCCAGCAGCATCCGGACTAGCAGGTTGGGGTTCTTC
CDR3 protein: CASSIRTSRLGFF
clone size: NA
CDR3 length: 13
D gene: TRBD2
V gene: TRBV7-2
J gene: TRBJ2-1

CDR3 DNA: TGTGCCAGCACACCCGGGACAGAGACCTACGAGCAGTACTTC
CDR3 protein: CASTPGTETYEQYF
clone size: few
CDR3 length: 14
D gene: TRBD1
V gene: TRBV12-3/TRBV12-4
J gene: TRBJ2-7

CDR3 DNA: TGCAGCGTACATAGCGGGGGGGCCGGTGAGACCCAGTACTTC
CDR3 protein: CSVHSGGAGETQYF
clone size: few
CDR3 length: 14
D gene: TRBD2
V gene: TRBV29-1
J gene: TRBJ2-5

CDR3 DNA: TGTGCCAGCAGCTTAGGTTACTTCGGCGAGCAGTACTTC
CDR3 protein: CASSLGYFGEQYF
clone size: NA
CDR3 length: 13
D gene: NA
V gene: TRBV5-6
J gene: TRBJ2-7

CDR3 DNA: TGTGCCAGCAGCGTAGGGGCCGATACGTCGGAGCAGTACTTC
CDR3 protein: CASSVGADTSEQYF
clone size: NA
CDR3 length: 14
D gene: NA
V gene: TRBV9
J gene: TRBJ2-7

CDR3 DNA: TGCAGTGCTAGAGAGGGGGACCCGGGATACGAGCAGTACTTC
CDR3 protein: CSAREGDPGYEQYF
clone size: few
CDR3 length: 14
D gene: NA
V gene: TRBV20-1
J gene: TRBJ2-7

CDR3 DNA: TGTGCCAGCTCGCCGAATCAGGGAAGAGAGACCCAGTACTTC
CDR3 protein: CASSPNQGRETQYF
clone size: NA
CDR3 length: 14
D gene: NA
V gene: TRBV18
J gene: TRBJ2-5

CDR3 DNA: TGTGCCAGCAGTTCGCGAACAGGGAACGAGCAGTACTTC
CDR3 protein: CASSSRTGNEQYF
clone size: NA
CDR3 length: 13
D gene: NA
V gene: TRBV12-3/TRBV12-4
J gene: TRBJ2-7

CDR3 DNA: TGTGCCAGCAGCACTGCCATCCCCAACCCAGATACGCAGTATTTT
CDR3 protein: CASSTAIPNPDTQYF
clone size: few
CDR3 length: 15
D gene: NA
V gene: TRBV5-4
J gene: TRBJ2-3

CDR3 DNA: TGCGCCAGCAGCTTGAGGGACAGGGGAAGCTCCTATAATTCACCCCTCCACTTT
CDR3 protein: CASSLRDRGSSYNSPLHF
clone size: few
CDR3 length: 18
D gene: TRBD1
V gene: TRBV5-1
J gene: TRBJ1-6

CDR3 DNA: TGTGCCAGCAGTTTAGCGCGACTAGCGGGGACGTTAAGGACAGATACGCAGTATTTT
CDR3 protein: CASSLARLAGTLRTDTQYF
clone size: once
CDR3 length: 19
D gene: TRBD2
V gene: TRBV2
J gene: TRBJ2-3

CDR3 DNA: TGTGCCAGCAGCTTAGACCGTGGGGATACGCGGAATGAGCAGTTCTTC
CDR3 protein: CASSLDRGDTRNEQFF
clone size: few
CDR3 length: 16
D gene: NA
V gene: TRBV7-9
J gene: TRBJ2-1

CDR3 DNA: TGCAGCGTTGAATCCACCCGGAACTACGAGCAGTACTTC
CDR3 protein: CSVESTRNYEQYF
clone size: NA
CDR3 length: 13
D gene: NA
V gene: TRBV29-1
J gene: TRBJ2-7